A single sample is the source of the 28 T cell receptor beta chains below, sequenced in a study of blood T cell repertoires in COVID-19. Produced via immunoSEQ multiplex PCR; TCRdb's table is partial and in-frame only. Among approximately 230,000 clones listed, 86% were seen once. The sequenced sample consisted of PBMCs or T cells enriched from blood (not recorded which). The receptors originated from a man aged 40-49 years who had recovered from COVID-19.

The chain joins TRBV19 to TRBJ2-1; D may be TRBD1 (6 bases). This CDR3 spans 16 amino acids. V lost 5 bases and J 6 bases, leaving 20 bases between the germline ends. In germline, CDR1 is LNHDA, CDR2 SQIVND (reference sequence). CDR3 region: CASSADSYLPLNEQFF. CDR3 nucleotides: TGTGCCAGTAGTGCGGACAGTTACCTCCCACTCAATGAGCAGTTCTTC.

CDR3: CASNIHNEQFF. The CDR3 nucleotides are TGTGCCAGCAACATTCACAATGAGCAGTTCTTC. V usage is TRBV21-1 and J usage is TRBJ2-1; the tabulated D call, TRBD1, remains unverified against the DNA. TRBV21-1 is a pseudogene segment. The CDR3 sequence is 11 residues long.

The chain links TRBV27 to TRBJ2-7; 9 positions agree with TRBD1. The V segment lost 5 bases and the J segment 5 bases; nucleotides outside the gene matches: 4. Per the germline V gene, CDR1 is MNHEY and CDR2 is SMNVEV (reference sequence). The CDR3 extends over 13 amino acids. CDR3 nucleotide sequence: TGTGCCAGCAGTAGGACAGGGGTACACGAGCAGTACTTC. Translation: CASSRTGVHEQYF.

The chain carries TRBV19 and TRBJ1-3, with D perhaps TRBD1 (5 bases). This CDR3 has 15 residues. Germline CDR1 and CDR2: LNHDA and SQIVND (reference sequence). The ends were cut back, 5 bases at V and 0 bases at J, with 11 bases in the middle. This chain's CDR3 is CASSPGTYSGNTIYF. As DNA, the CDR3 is TGTGCCAGTAGTCCCGGGACTTACTCTGGAAACACCATATATTTT.

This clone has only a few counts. DNA for the CDR3: TGTGCCAGCAGCGAGGGGACTAGCGGGGGAGGCGTAGATGAGCAGTTCTTC. Translated, it gives CASSEGTSGGGVDEQFF. This chain links TRBV2 with TRBJ2-1; 14 bases map to TRBD2. Germline CDR1 is SNHLY and CDR2 is FYNNEI. V gave up 6 bases and J gave up 8 bases; unmatched junction bases: 12. The CDR3 covers 17 residues.

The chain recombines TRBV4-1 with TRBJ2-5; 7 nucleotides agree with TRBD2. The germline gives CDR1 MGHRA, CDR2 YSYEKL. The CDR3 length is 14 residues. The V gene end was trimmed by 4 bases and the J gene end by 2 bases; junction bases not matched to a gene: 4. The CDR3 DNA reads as TGCGCCAGCAGCCCTCGGACTAGTCAAGAGACCCAGTACTTC. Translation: CASSPRTSQETQYF.

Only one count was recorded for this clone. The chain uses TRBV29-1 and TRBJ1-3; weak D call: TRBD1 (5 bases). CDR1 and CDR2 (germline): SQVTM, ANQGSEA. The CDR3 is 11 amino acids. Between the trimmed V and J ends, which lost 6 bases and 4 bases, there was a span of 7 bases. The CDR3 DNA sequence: TGCAGCGTGACAGAAGGAAACACCATATATTTT. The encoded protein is CSVTEGNTIYF.

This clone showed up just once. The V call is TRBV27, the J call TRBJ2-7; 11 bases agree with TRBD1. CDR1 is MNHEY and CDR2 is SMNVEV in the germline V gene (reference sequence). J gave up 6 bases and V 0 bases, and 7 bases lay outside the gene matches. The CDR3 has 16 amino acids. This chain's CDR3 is CASSLSAGTGGFEQYF. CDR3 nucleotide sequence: TGTGCCAGCAGTTTATCGGCCGGGACAGGGGGTTTCGAGCAGTACTTC.

Written as DNA, the CDR3 is TGCGCCAGCAGTCGTACCTACGAGCAGTACTTC. This sequence encodes CASSRTYEQYF. This rearrangement joins TRBV10-1 to TRBJ2-7; D gene ambiguous. CDR1 is WNHNN and CDR2 is SYGVQD in the germline V gene (reference sequence). Trimming took 5 bases from V and 2 from J, leaving 4 bases between them. The CDR3 is made up of 11 amino acids.

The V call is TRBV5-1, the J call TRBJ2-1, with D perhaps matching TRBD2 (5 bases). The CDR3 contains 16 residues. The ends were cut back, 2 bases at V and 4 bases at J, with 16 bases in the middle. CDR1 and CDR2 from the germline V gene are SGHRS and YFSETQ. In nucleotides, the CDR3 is TGCGCCAGCAGCTTTTCTGAGGGAGCTATTTACAATGAGCAGTTCTTC. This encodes CASSFSEGAIYNEQFF. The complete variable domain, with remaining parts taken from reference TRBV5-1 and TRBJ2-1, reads KAGVTQTPRYLIKTRGQQVTLSCSPISGHRSVSWYQQTPGQGLQFLFEYFSETQRNKGNFPGRFSGRQFSNSRSEMNVSTLELGDSALYLCASSFSEGAIYNEQFFGPGTRLTVL.

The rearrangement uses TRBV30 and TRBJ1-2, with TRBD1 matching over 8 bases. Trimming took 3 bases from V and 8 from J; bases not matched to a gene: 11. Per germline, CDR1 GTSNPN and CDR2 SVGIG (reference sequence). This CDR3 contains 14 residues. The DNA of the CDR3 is TGTGCCTGGAGCTGGATAGGACAGGGCTTCGGCTACACCTTC. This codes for CAWSWIGQGFGYTF. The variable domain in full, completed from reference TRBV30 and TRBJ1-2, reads SQTIHQWPATLVQPVGSPLSLECTVEGTSNPNLYWYRQAAGRGLQLLFYSVGIGQISSEVPQNLSASRPQDRQFILSSKKLLLSDSGFYLCAWSWIGQGFGYTFGSGTRLTVV.

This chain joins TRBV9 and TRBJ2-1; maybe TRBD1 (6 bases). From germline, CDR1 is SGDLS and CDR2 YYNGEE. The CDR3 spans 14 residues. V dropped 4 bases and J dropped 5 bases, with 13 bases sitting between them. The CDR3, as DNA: TGTGCCAGCAGCCCCAGGGGAGACGACAATGAGCAGTTCTTC. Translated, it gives CASSPRGDDNEQFF.

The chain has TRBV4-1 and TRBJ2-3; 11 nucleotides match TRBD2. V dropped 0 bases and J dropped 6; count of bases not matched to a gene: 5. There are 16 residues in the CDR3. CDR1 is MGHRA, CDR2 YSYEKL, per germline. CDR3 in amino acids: CASSQDGLAGLDTQYF. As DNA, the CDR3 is TGCGCCAGCAGCCAAGATGGACTAGCGGGCTTGGATACGCAGTATTTT.

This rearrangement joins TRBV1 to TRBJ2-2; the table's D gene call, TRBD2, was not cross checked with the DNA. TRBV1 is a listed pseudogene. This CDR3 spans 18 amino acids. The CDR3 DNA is TGCACCAGCAGCCAGGGACCCGAGACGGGAGCGAACACCGGGGAGCTGTTTTTT. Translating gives CTSSQGPETGANTGELFF.

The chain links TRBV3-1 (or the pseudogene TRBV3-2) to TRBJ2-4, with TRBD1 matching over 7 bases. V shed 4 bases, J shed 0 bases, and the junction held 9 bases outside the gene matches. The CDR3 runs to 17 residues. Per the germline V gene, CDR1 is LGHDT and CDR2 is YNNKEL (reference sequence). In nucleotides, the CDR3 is TGTGCCAGCAGCCGGACAGGCAGGGGGATAGCCAAAAACATTCAGTACTTC. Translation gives CASSRTGRGIAKNIQYF.

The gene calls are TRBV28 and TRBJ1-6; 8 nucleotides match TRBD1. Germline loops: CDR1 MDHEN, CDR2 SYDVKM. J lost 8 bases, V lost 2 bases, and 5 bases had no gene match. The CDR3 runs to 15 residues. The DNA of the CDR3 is TGTGCCAGCAGTTTAGGAGACAGGGGATATTCACCCCTCCACTTT. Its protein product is CASSLGDRGYSPLHF.

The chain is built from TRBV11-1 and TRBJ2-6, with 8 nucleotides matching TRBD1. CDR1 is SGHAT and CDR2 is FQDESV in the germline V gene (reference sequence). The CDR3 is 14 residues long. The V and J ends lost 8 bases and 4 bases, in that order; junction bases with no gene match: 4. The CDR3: CASGQGSGANVLTF. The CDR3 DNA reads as TGTGCCAGCGGACAGGGATCCGGGGCCAACGTCCTGACTTTC.

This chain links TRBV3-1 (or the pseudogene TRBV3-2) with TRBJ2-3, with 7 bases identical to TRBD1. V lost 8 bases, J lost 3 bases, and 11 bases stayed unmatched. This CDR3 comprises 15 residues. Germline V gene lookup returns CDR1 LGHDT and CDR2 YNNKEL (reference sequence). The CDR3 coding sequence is TGTGCCAGCCGGCGACAGGGATTGAAGACAGATACGCAGTATTTT. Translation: CASRRQGLKTDTQYF.

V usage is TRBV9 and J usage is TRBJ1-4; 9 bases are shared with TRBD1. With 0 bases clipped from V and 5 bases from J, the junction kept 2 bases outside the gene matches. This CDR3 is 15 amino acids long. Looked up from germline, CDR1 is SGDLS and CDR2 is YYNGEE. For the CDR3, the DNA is TGTGCCAGCAGCGTAGACAGGGGGCACAATGAAAAACTGTTTTTT. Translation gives CASSVDRGHNEKLFF.

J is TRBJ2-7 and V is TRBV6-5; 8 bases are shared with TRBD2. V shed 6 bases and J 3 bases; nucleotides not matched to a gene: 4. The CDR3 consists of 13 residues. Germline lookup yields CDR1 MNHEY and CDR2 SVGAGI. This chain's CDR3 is CASRSGSSYEQYF. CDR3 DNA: TGTGCCAGCAGGAGCGGGAGTAGCTACGAGCAGTACTTC.

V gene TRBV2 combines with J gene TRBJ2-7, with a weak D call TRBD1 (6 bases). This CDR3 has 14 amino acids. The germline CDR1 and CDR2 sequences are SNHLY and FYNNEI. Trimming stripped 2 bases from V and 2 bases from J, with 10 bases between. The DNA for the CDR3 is TGTGCCAGCAGTGAATTACAGGGAACCTACGAGCAGTACTTC. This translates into CASSELQGTYEQYF.

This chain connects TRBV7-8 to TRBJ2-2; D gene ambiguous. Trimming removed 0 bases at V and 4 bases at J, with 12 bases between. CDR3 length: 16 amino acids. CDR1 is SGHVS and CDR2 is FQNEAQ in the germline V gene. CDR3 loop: CASSLALRVLTGELFF. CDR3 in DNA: TGTGCCAGCAGCTTAGCCCTCCGGGTGCTCACCGGGGAGCTGTTTTTT.

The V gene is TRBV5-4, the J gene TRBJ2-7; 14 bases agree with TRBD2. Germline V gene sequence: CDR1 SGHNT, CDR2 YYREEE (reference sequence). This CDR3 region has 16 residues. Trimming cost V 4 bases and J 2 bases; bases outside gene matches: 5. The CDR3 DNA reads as TGTGCCAGCAGCCCTGGGACTAGCGGGGGAACCTACGAGCAGTACTTC. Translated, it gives CASSPGTSGGTYEQYF.

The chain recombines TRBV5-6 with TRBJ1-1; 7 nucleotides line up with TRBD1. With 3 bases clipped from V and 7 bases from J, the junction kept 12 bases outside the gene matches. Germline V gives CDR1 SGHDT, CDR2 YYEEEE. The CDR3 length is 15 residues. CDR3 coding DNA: TGTGCCAGCAGCTCCAAGGGACAGCGCAGACTTGAAGCTTTCTTT. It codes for CASSSKGQRRLEAFF.

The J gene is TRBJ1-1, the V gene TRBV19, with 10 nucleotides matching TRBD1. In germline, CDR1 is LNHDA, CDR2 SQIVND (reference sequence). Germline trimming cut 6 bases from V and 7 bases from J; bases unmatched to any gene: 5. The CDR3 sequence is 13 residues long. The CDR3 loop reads CASSQGTGDEAFF. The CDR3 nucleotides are TGTGCCAGTAGCCAAGGGACAGGGGATGAAGCTTTCTTT.

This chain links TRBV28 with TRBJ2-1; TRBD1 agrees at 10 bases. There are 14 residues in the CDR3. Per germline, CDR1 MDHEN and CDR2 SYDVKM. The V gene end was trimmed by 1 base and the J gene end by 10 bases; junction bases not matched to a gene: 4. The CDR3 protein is CASSLSGQGMEQFF. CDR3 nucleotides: TGTGCCAGCAGTTTATCGGGACAGGGGATGGAGCAGTTCTTC.

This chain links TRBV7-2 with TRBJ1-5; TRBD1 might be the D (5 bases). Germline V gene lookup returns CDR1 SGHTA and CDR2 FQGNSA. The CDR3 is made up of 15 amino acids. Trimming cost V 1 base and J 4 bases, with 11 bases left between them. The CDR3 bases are TGTGCCAGCAGCTTAGGGGGGGGTCGGAATCAGCCCCAGCATTTT. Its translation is CASSLGGGRNQPQHF.

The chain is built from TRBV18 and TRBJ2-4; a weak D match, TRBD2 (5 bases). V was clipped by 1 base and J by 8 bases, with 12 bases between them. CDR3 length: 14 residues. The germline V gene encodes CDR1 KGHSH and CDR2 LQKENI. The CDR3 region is CASSPRIGRDIQYF. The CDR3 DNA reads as TGTGCCAGCTCACCACGCATCGGGCGGGACATTCAGTACTTC.